This T cell receptor (beta chain) was found in a study of shared clonotypes between healthy human individuals. In the study overall: The study drew on a couple of women and a few men aged 18 to 49 as donors. Whole-study results and caveats: Among non-shared clonotypes, generation probabilities were lower than among those shared by all four donors.

Notes on this clone: Its antigen is currently unknown.

Some 27,000 T cell genomes, or approximately 190 ng DNA, went into the sorted-subset replicate PCRs. Sequencing was performed with immunoSEQ multiplex PCR; in TCRdb, only in-frame clones are kept and a portion is missing. The repertoire includes roughly 2.5 million clones, approximately 92% of them detected once, and roughly 0.15% sits in the top ten. The source of this sequence is a man between 18 and 29 years old in good health. Source material: naive CD4+ T cells sorted from blood. Indicated subset: CD45RA+ positively selected.

The CDR3 coding sequence is TGTGCCAGCAGCCCGCGACAGGGCCCGTACGAGCAGTACTTC. It translates to CASSPRQGPYEQYF. The chain links TRBV7-9 to TRBJ2-7, with TRBD1 matching over 7 bases. With 5 bases clipped from V and 4 bases from J, the junction kept 8 bases outside the gene matches. The CDR3 runs to 14 residues. CDR1 and CDR2 (germline): SEHNR, FQNEAQ (reference sequence).